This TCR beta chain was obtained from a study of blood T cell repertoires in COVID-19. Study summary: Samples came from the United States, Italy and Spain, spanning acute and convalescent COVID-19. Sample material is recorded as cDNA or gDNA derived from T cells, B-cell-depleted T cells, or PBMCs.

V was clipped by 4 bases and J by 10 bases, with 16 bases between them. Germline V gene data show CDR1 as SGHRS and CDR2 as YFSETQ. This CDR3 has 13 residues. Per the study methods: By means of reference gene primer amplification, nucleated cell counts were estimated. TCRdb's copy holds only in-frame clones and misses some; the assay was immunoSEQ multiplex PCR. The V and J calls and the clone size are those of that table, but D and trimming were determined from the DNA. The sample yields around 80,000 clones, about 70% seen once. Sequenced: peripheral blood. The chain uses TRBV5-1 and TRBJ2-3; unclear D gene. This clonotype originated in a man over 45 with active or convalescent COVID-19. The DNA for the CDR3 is TGCGCCAGCAGCACCTTAAGCGCCCCCTCGCAGTATTTT. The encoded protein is CASSTLSAPSQYF.